These 2 T cell receptor beta chains originate from one sample sequenced in a study of blood T cells in healthy people across ages. Next came a second PCR, run for roughly 6 to 11 cycles, which used a sample-barcoded 5' primer along with a J-beta primer mix. Via MiXCR, TCRdb re-called the 5' RACE reads, giving one row per CDR3 protein. Of 1.5 million to 2 million distinct CDR3 sequences in the sample, approximately 28% were seen once. Sequences were obtained from blood. The receptors derive from a woman aged 25 to 39 in good health.

In regard to this clonotype: The junction departs from germline at one end; a sequencing error may be responsible. This chain joins TRBV28 and TRBJ1-2, with a weak D call TRBD1 (6 bases). CDR1 and CDR2 (germline): MDHEN, SYDVKM. This CDR3 is 14 amino acids long. The CDR3, as DNA: TGTGCCTGCAGTTCACAGGGTCGTTTCGATGGCTACACCTTC. This codes for CACSSQGRFDGYTF.

This clonotype was detected many times. The V and J genes are TRBV6-6 and TRBJ2-5, with D tentatively TRBD1 (5 bases). The CDR3 length is 14 residues. Trimming pared 2 bases from V and 5 bases from J, leaving 12 bases between. Germline V gene lookup returns CDR1 MNHNY and CDR2 SVGAGI (reference sequence). The CDR3 DNA sequence: TGTGCCAGCAGTTACAACGCAGGGTGGGAGACCCAGTACTTC. It encodes CASSYNAGWETQYF.